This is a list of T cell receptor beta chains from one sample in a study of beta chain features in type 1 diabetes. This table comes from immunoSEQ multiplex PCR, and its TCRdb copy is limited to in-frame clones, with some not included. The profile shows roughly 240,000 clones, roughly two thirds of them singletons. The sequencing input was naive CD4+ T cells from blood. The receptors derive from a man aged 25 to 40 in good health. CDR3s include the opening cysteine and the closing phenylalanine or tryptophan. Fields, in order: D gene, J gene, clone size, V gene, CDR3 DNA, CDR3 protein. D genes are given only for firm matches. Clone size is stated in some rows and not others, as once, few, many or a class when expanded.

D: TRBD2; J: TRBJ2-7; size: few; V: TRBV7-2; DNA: TGTGCCAGCAGCTTAAGCGGGAGCTACGAGCAGTACTTC; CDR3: CASSLSGSYEQYF
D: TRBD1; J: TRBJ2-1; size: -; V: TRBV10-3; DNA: TGTGCCATTAATACACGACAGGGAGACAATGAGCAGTTCTTC; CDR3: CAINTRQGDNEQFF
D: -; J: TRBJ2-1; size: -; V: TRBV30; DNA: TGTGCCTGGAACGTTGGAGCACACGAGCAGTTCTTC; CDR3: CAWNVGAHEQFF
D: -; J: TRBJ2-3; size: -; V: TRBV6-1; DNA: TGTGCCAGCAGTGAGGTCAGGGCAGATACGCAGTATTTT; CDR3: CASSEVRADTQYF
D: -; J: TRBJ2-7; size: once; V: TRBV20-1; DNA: TGCAGTGCCTCCTCCCCCTACGAGCAGTACTTC; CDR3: CSASSPYEQYF
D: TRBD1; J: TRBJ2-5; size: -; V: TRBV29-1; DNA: TGCAGCGTTGAAAGATTAAAAGGGGGCGGGGAGACCCAGTACTTC; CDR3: CSVERLKGGGETQYF
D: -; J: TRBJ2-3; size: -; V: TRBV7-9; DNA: TGTGCCAGCAGCCCCCTCGGGCGGGACAGCACAGATACGCAGTATTTT; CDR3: CASSPLGRDSTDTQYF
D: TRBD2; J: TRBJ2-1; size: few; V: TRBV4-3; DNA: TGCGCCAGCAGCCAGACGGGAGGCCCCGTCTACAATGAGCAGTTCTTC; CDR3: CASSQTGGPVYNEQFF
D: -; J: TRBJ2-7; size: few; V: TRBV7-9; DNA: TGTGCCAGCAGCTTAGGAACCTACGAGCAGTACTTC; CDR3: CASSLGTYEQYF
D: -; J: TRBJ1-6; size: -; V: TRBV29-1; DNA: TGCAGCCCGCCGGCAGGGGCGCCTAATTCACCCCTCCACTTT; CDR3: CSPPAGAPNSPLHF
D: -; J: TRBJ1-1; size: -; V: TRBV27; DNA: TGTGCCAGCAGCGCGACAGTGAGCACTGAAGCTTTCTTT; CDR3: CASSATVSTEAFF
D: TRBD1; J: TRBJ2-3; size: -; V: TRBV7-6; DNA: TGTGCCAGCAGCTCCCTCAGGGGGAGCACAGATACGCAGTATTTT; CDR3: CASSSLRGSTDTQYF
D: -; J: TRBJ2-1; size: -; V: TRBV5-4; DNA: TGTGCCAGCAGCGGCGGGGGCTCCGTGTACAATGAGCAGTTCTTC; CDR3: CASSGGGSVYNEQFF
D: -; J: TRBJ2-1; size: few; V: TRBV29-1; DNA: TGCAGCGTTGCGGGAGTTATAATAGGTGAGCAGTTCTTC; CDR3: CSVAGVIIGEQFF
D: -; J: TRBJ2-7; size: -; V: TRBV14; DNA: TGTGCCAGCAGCCAAGATCCTAGCTCCTACGAGCAGTACTTC; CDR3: CASSQDPSSYEQYF
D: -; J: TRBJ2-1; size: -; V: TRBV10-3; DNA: TGTGCCATCAGTGAACAGGGCTTTTCCTACAATGAGCAGTTCTTC; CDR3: CAISEQGFSYNEQFF
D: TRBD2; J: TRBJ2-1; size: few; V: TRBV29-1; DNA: TGCAGCGTTGTGAGTAGCGGGAGGAGAAGCAGGAATGAGCAGTTCTTC; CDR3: CSVVSSGRRSRNEQFF
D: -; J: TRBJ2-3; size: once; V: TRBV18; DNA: TGTGCCAGCTCACCACCGAAATCTTTGAATACGCAGTATTTT; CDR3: CASSPPKSLNTQYF
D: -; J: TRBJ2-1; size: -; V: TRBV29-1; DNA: TGCAGCGTCGGTCACAATGAGCAGTTCTTC; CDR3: CSVGHNEQFF
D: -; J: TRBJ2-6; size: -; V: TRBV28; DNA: TGTGCCAGCAGTTCGGCGGGCCTCTCTGGGGCCAACGTCCTGACTTTC; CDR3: CASSSAGLSGANVLTF
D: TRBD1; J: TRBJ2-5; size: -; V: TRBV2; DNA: TGTGCCAGCAGTCCAGGGACAGGCACGAAGACCCAGTACTTC; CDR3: CASSPGTGTKTQYF
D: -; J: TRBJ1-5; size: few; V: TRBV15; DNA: TGTGCCACCAGCAGAGGGGCGGCAGGGATGGGGCAGCCCCAGCATTTT; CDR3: CATSRGAAGMGQPQHF
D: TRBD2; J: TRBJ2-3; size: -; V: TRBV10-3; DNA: TGTGCCAGCAGCCGGGGGGGAGATACGCAGTATTTT; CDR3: CASSRGGDTQYF
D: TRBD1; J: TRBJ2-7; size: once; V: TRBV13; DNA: TGTGCCAGCAGCTTAGGTCTTGGGACAGGGGACCACGAGCAGTACTTC; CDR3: CASSLGLGTGDHEQYF
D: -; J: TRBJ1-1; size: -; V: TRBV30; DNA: TGTGCCTGGGACACGATAAGCTCAGCTTTCTTT; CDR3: CAWDTISSAFF
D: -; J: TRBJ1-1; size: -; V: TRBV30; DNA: TGTGCCTGGACTGCGTTGCCGCGGAACACTGAAGCTTTCTTT; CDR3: CAWTALPRNTEAFF
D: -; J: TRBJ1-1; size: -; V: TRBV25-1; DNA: TGTGCCGCTGGGACTAGCACTGAAGCTTTCTTT; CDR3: CAAGTSTEAFF
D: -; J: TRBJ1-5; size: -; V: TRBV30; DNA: TGTGCCTGGAGTCCCCAGCAGGGTAGGAGTCAGCCCCAGCATTTT; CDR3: CAWSPQQGRSQPQHF
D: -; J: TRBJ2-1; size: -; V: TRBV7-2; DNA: TGTGCCAGCAGCTTTTTGTCGGGGATCTACAATGAGCAGTTCTTC; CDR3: CASSFLSGIYNEQFF
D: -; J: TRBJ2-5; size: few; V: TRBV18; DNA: TGTGCCAGCTCACCATCTTTTGTCGGGGGCGAAGAGACCCAGTACTTC; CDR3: CASSPSFVGGEETQYF
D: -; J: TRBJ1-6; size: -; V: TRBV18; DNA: TGTGCCAGCTCACCACCCGGGGGCGCGGCACCCCTCCACTTT; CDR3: CASSPPGGAAPLHF
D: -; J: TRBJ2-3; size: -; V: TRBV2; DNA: TGTGCCAGCCTAGGAGGCCATACGCAGTATTTT; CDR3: CASLGGHTQYF
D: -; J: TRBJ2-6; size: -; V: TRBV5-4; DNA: TGTGCCAGCAGCCCGATATCCGGTGGGGCCAACGTCCTGACTTTC; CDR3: CASSPISGGANVLTF
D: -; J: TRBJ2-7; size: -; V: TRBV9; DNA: TGTGCCAGCAGCGATGGCAGCGGGTGGGACTACGAGCAGTACTTC; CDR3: CASSDGSGWDYEQYF
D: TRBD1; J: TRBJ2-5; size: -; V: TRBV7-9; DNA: TGTGCCACCACCGGACAGGGGAAGCCAGCGGAGACCCAGTACTTC; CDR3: CATTGQGKPAETQYF
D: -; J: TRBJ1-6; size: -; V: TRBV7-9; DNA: TGTGCCAGCAGCCCGGGACGGGCTGGTTCACCCCTCCACTTT; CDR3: CASSPGRAGSPLHF
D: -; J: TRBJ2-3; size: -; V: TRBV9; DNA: TGTGCCAGCAGCGTACTGGGCAGAGGAGGGGATACGCAGTATTTT; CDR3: CASSVLGRGGDTQYF
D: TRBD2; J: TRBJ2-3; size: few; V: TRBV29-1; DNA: TGCAGCTCCGGGGCGGGACTAGCGATTACAGATACGCAGTATTTT; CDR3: CSSGAGLAITDTQYF
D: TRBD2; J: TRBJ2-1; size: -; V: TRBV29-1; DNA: TGCAGCGCCGGGGGGGAGGCGCTGGTGGAGCAGTTCTTC; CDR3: CSAGGEALVEQFF